Reported below is one T cell receptor beta chain. Measured with immunoSEQ multiplex PCR; TCRdb has only the in-frame clones, and not every one. This sample has 80,000 or so clones, with under 95% found just once. This sample was included in a study of T cell responses to AZD1222 COVID-19 vaccine. Germline-derived CDR1 and CDR2 are KGHSH and LQKENI. The CDR3 sequence is 16 residues long. Losses at the gene ends were 3 bases for V and 5 bases for J; bases not matched to a gene: 7. The source is an adult who received the AZD1222 COVID-19 vaccine. The rearrangement uses TRBV18 and TRBJ2-5, with 12 positions matching TRBD1. This sample comprised peripheral blood, obtained 28 days after the second AZD1222 dose. CDR3 sequence (DNA): TGTGCCAGCTCACCCCCGGGACAGGGGGCGCATGAGACCCAGTACTTC. Protein: CASSPPGQGAHETQYF. The whole variable domain, filled in from reference TRBV18 and TRBJ2-5, reads NAGVMQNPRHLVRRRGQEARLRCSPMKGHSHVYWYRQLPEEGLKFMVYLQKENIIDESGMPKERFSAEFPKEGPSILRIQQVVRGDSAAYFCASSPPGQGAHETQYFGPGTRLLVL.